This T cell receptor (beta chain) was documented in a study of regulatory T cells. Study results and caveats: Regulatory T cells showed the strongest V-J pair restriction and V/J gene skewing among patient repertoires.

As regards this clone: Its specificity is not known.

Losses at the gene ends were 2 bases for V and 2 bases for J; bases not matched to a gene: 10. The CDR3 contains 16 residues. From germline, CDR1 is SGHKS and CDR2 YYEKEE (reference sequence). The PCR used 52 TRBV and 13 TRBJ primers. TCRdb's table, derived via immunoSEQ multiplex PCR, lists solely in-frame clones and lacks some. The repertoire has roughly 15,000 clones, roughly nine tenths of them found once; the top ten carry around 32%. This clonotype was sampled from a person under 35 with CD3G deficiency. The rearrangement joins TRBV5-5 to TRBJ2-7, with 7 bases fitting TRBD1. The sample consisted of CD8+ T cells sorted from blood. CDR3 in amino acids: CASSFSFGQDAYEQYF. The DNA of the CDR3 is TGTGCCAGCAGCTTTTCCTTCGGACAGGACGCCTACGAGCAGTACTTC.